A selection of T cell receptor beta chains follows, all from one sample in a study of OX40 agonist ivuxolimab in advanced cancers. Assay used: immunoSEQ multiplex PCR; TCRdb lists only in-frame clones, some missing. The sample lists roughly 70,000 clones; over 80% were seen once. The sample was CD4+ or CD8+ T cells sorted from blood, taken in a trial of the OX40 agonist ivuxolimab. The receptors shown here come from an adult with an advanced solid tumor such as melanoma, head and neck, liver or kidney cancer. The CDR3 runs from the conserved cysteine through the conserved F or W. A D gene is named only where the DNA matches it firmly. Clone size, where shown, is once, few, many, or a class for clones that have expanded.

V gene: TRBV29-1
D gene: NA
J gene: TRBJ2-2
clone size: NA
CDR3 DNA: TGCAGCGTTGTGGATCGGAACACCGGGGAGCTGTTTTTT
CDR3 protein: CSVVDRNTGELFF

V gene: TRBV4-1
D gene: NA
J gene: TRBJ2-1
clone size: NA
CDR3 DNA: TGCGCCAGCAGCCAAGAATGGGCCTCCTACAATGAGCAGTTCTTC
CDR3 protein: CASSQEWASYNEQFF

V gene: TRBV19
D gene: TRBD2
J gene: TRBJ2-1
clone size: NA
CDR3 DNA: TGTGCCAGTAGTACAGAGCGGGAGTGGGTCCATGAGCAGTTCTTC
CDR3 protein: CASSTEREWVHEQFF

V gene: TRBV15
D gene: NA
J gene: TRBJ2-6
clone size: NA
CDR3 DNA: TGTGCCACCAGCCAAGGGGGGACTGGGGCCAACGTCCTGACTTTC
CDR3 protein: CATSQGGTGANVLTF

V gene: TRBV9
D gene: NA
J gene: TRBJ2-3
clone size: NA
CDR3 DNA: TGTGCCAGCAGCGCACGGGACGGCTACACAGATACGCAGTATTTT
CDR3 protein: CASSARDGYTDTQYF

V gene: TRBV9
D gene: NA
J gene: TRBJ2-7
clone size: NA
CDR3 DNA: TGTGCCAGCAGCGCCCGGGGCTACGAGCAGTACTTC
CDR3 protein: CASSARGYEQYF

V gene: TRBV5-1
D gene: NA
J gene: TRBJ2-4
clone size: once
CDR3 DNA: TGCGCCAGCAGCTTGGCCGGGGCCAAAAACATTCAGTACTTC
CDR3 protein: CASSLAGAKNIQYF

V gene: TRBV14
D gene: TRBD2
J gene: TRBJ2-2
clone size: NA
CDR3 DNA: TGTGCCAGCAGCCAAGATTCATTCGCGGGAGGGCCCGGGGAGCTGTTTTTT
CDR3 protein: CASSQDSFAGGPGELFF

V gene: TRBV9
D gene: TRBD2
J gene: TRBJ2-7
clone size: once
CDR3 DNA: TGTGCCAGCAGCGCCGGACTAGCGGGTGGCGAGCAGTACTTC
CDR3 protein: CASSAGLAGGEQYF

V gene: TRBV5-4
D gene: NA
J gene: TRBJ2-7
clone size: NA
CDR3 DNA: TGTGCCAGCAGCTTCGGGATCGAGCAGTACTTC
CDR3 protein: CASSFGIEQYF

V gene: TRBV7-2
D gene: TRBD1
J gene: TRBJ2-7
clone size: NA
CDR3 DNA: TGTGCCAGCAGCTTATTAAATAGTCGGACAGGCGGCTACGAGCAGTACTTC
CDR3 protein: CASSLLNSRTGGYEQYF

V gene: TRBV15
D gene: TRBD1
J gene: TRBJ2-7
clone size: NA
CDR3 DNA: TGTGCCACCAGCAGAGTCCTAACAGGGGTGGCCTACGAGCAGTACTTC
CDR3 protein: CATSRVLTGVAYEQYF

V gene: TRBV5-1
D gene: NA
J gene: TRBJ2-1
clone size: NA
CDR3 DNA: TGCGCCAGCAGCTTGTATTGGCAAAGCTCCTACAATGAGCAGTTCTTC
CDR3 protein: CASSLYWQSSYNEQFF

V gene: TRBV28
D gene: TRBD1
J gene: TRBJ2-1
clone size: few
CDR3 DNA: TGTGCCAGCAGTCCGGGACAGGGGATCCCTAGCGAGCAGTTCTTC
CDR3 protein: CASSPGQGIPSEQFF

V gene: TRBV2
D gene: TRBD1
J gene: TRBJ1-1
clone size: NA
CDR3 DNA: TGTGCCAGCATTCACCCGGACAGGGGTGAAGCTTTCTTT
CDR3 protein: CASIHPDRGEAFF

V gene: TRBV7-9
D gene: TRBD1
J gene: TRBJ2-7
clone size: NA
CDR3 DNA: TGTGCCAGCAGCTCGGGACCGGGACAGAGCTACGAGCAGTACTTC
CDR3 protein: CASSSGPGQSYEQYF

V gene: TRBV16
D gene: NA
J gene: TRBJ2-4
clone size: NA
CDR3 DNA: TGTGCCAGCAGCCAATCTGTGAAGGACTTTAGCAAAAACATTCAGTACTTC
CDR3 protein: CASSQSVKDFSKNIQYF

V gene: TRBV25-1
D gene: TRBD1
J gene: TRBJ2-1
clone size: NA
CDR3 DNA: TGTGCCAGCAGTGACGGGACAGGGTTGAGTGAGCAGTTCTTC
CDR3 protein: CASSDGTGLSEQFF

V gene: TRBV6-1
D gene: NA
J gene: TRBJ2-7
clone size: once
CDR3 DNA: TGTGCCAGCAGTGATCCAAGGAAGGGATACTACGAGCAGTACTTC
CDR3 protein: CASSDPRKGYYEQYF

V gene: TRBV5-4
D gene: NA
J gene: TRBJ1-2
clone size: NA
CDR3 DNA: TGTGCCGGGGGGGACGGGACTGCACAAACCGACAGAGTGGGCTACACCTTC
CDR3 protein: CAGGDGTAQTDRVGYTF

V gene: TRBV5-4
D gene: NA
J gene: TRBJ1-1
clone size: NA
CDR3 DNA: TGTGCCAGCAGCTTGTTTCGGGGTGGCACTGAAGCTTTCTTT
CDR3 protein: CASSLFRGGTEAFF

V gene: TRBV5-6
D gene: TRBD1
J gene: TRBJ2-2
clone size: NA
CDR3 DNA: TGTGCCAGCAGCTCGGCTACCGGGACAGGGGGGCGGACCGGGGAGCTGTTTTTT
CDR3 protein: CASSSATGTGGRTGELFF

V gene: TRBV7-3
D gene: NA
J gene: TRBJ1-4
clone size: NA
CDR3 DNA: TGTGCCAGCAGCCCGGGGGTGGGCGGTAGAAATGAAAAACTGTTTTTT
CDR3 protein: CASSPGVGGRNEKLFF

V gene: TRBV6-1
D gene: TRBD1
J gene: TRBJ1-2
clone size: NA
CDR3 DNA: TGTGCCAGCAGTGAAGGGACAGGGGGCGTCTATGGCTACACCTTC
CDR3 protein: CASSEGTGGVYGYTF

V gene: TRBV7-9
D gene: NA
J gene: TRBJ1-6
clone size: NA
CDR3 DNA: TGTGCCAGCAGCCGATTACCGGGAGAACTTCTAGACTCACCCCTCCACTTT
CDR3 protein: CASSRLPGELLDSPLHF

V gene: TRBV27
D gene: NA
J gene: TRBJ1-5
clone size: NA
CDR3 DNA: TGTGCCAGCAGTTTAGCTGGTTATAGCAATCAGCCCCAGCATTTT
CDR3 protein: CASSLAGYSNQPQHF

V gene: TRBV14
D gene: NA
J gene: TRBJ2-7
clone size: once
CDR3 DNA: TGTGCCAGCAGCCAAGATTTCGGGGTCCCCTACGAGCAGTACTTC
CDR3 protein: CASSQDFGVPYEQYF

V gene: TRBV5-1
D gene: TRBD2
J gene: TRBJ2-7
clone size: NA
CDR3 DNA: TGCGCCAGCAGCTTGCAGTGGGAGGGCTTGGGGGAGCAGTACTTC
CDR3 protein: CASSLQWEGLGEQYF

V gene: TRBV30
D gene: NA
J gene: TRBJ1-1
clone size: NA
CDR3 DNA: TGTGCCTGGAGTAAAGCAGGGGCAATGAACACTGAAGCTTTCTTT
CDR3 protein: CAWSKAGAMNTEAFF

V gene: TRBV2
D gene: TRBD2
J gene: TRBJ2-3
clone size: once
CDR3 DNA: TGTGCCAGCAGTGGACTAAAGCGGGAGACAACAGATACGCAGTATTTT
CDR3 protein: CASSGLKRETTDTQYF

V gene: TRBV2
D gene: NA
J gene: TRBJ2-7
clone size: medium-sized
CDR3 DNA: TGTGCCAGCAGTGAAGGGAGGGGTGGCGAGCAGTACTTC
CDR3 protein: CASSEGRGGEQYF

V gene: TRBV9
D gene: NA
J gene: TRBJ2-3
clone size: NA
CDR3 DNA: TGTGCCAGCAGCGTATCGGACAGTTCTAGCACAGATACGCAGTATTTT
CDR3 protein: CASSVSDSSSTDTQYF

V gene: TRBV25-1
D gene: NA
J gene: TRBJ1-2
clone size: NA
CDR3 DNA: TGTGCCAGCACCCGGGGATATGGCTACACCTTC
CDR3 protein: CASTRGYGYTF

V gene: TRBV9
D gene: NA
J gene: TRBJ2-1
clone size: NA
CDR3 DNA: TGTGCCAGCAGCGCCCCTTCAGGCGGGGCTGCATACAATGAGCAGTTCTTC
CDR3 protein: CASSAPSGGAAYNEQFF

V gene: TRBV6-1
D gene: NA
J gene: TRBJ2-7
clone size: NA
CDR3 DNA: TGTGCCAGCAGTGAAGGCTACGAGCAGTACTTC
CDR3 protein: CASSEGYEQYF

V gene: TRBV7-9
D gene: TRBD1
J gene: TRBJ2-7
clone size: NA
CDR3 DNA: TGTGCCAGCAGCGCGATATTGGGACAGGGAACGGCCTACGAGCAGTACTTC
CDR3 protein: CASSAILGQGTAYEQYF

V gene: TRBV10-3
D gene: TRBD2
J gene: TRBJ2-1
clone size: NA
CDR3 DNA: TGTGCCATCAGTAAGGGACTAGCGGGAAGCAATGAGCAGTTCTTC
CDR3 protein: CAISKGLAGSNEQFF

V gene: TRBV27
D gene: TRBD2
J gene: TRBJ2-7
clone size: NA
CDR3 DNA: TGTGCCAGCAGTTTAGACGCGGGAGGCATCTCCTACGAGCAGTACTTC
CDR3 protein: CASSLDAGGISYEQYF

V gene: TRBV19
D gene: TRBD1
J gene: TRBJ2-7
clone size: NA
CDR3 DNA: TGTGCCAGTAGTCTCGGGACAGGCCTTTCCTACGAGCAGTACTTC
CDR3 protein: CASSLGTGLSYEQYF

V gene: TRBV4-1
D gene: TRBD1
J gene: TRBJ1-6
clone size: NA
CDR3 DNA: TGCGCCAGCAGCACCCGGACAGGGGCGGTTTCACCCCTCCACTTT
CDR3 protein: CASSTRTGAVSPLHF

V gene: TRBV9
D gene: NA
J gene: TRBJ2-3
clone size: NA
CDR3 DNA: TGTGCCAGCAGCGTAGCGGGAGTAGCAGATACGCAGTATTTT
CDR3 protein: CASSVAGVADTQYF

V gene: TRBV27
D gene: NA
J gene: TRBJ1-4
clone size: NA
CDR3 DNA: TGTGCCAGCAGTTTTTGGGGAATTAATGAAAAACTGTTTTTT
CDR3 protein: CASSFWGINEKLFF

V gene: TRBV7-2
D gene: NA
J gene: TRBJ2-7
clone size: NA
CDR3 DNA: TGTGCCAGCAGCTTTTGGGGGAGTGGCGAGCAGTACTTC
CDR3 protein: CASSFWGSGEQYF

V gene: TRBV21-1
D gene: NA
J gene: TRBJ1-5
clone size: NA
CDR3 DNA: TGTGCCAGCAGCAAAGAGATGTCACATCAGCCCCAGCATTTT
CDR3 protein: CASSKEMSHQPQHF

V gene: TRBV7-9
D gene: TRBD1
J gene: TRBJ2-7
clone size: NA
CDR3 DNA: TGTGCCAGCAGCTGGGGACAGGGGGGAGAGTACGAGCAGTACTTC
CDR3 protein: CASSWGQGGEYEQYF

V gene: TRBV29-1
D gene: TRBD1
J gene: TRBJ2-1
clone size: NA
CDR3 DNA: TGCAGCGTTGAAGAAGACAGGGGGCAAGAGCAGTTCTTC
CDR3 protein: CSVEEDRGQEQFF

V gene: TRBV28
D gene: TRBD2
J gene: TRBJ2-7
clone size: NA
CDR3 DNA: TGTGCCAGCAGTTCCGCCGGGACTAGCGGCAGAATGGGAACCTACGAGCAGTACTTC
CDR3 protein: CASSSAGTSGRMGTYEQYF

V gene: TRBV6-6
D gene: NA
J gene: TRBJ2-7
clone size: NA
CDR3 DNA: TGTGCCAGCAGTTACCTTAGCTCCTACGAGCAGTACTTC
CDR3 protein: CASSYLSSYEQYF

V gene: TRBV27
D gene: NA
J gene: TRBJ2-1
clone size: NA
CDR3 DNA: TGTGCCAGCACTCTTTCCGCGGGGCTCTCCTACAATGAGCAGTTCTTC
CDR3 protein: CASTLSAGLSYNEQFF

V gene: TRBV7-9
D gene: NA
J gene: TRBJ2-7
clone size: NA
CDR3 DNA: TGTGCCAGCACCGCAGGGGTCGGCTTCGAGCAGTACTTC
CDR3 protein: CASTAGVGFEQYF

V gene: TRBV27
D gene: NA
J gene: TRBJ2-2
clone size: NA
CDR3 DNA: TGTGCCAGCAGTTTGGGAACAGGGATCTCCGGGGAGCTGTTTTTT
CDR3 protein: CASSLGTGISGELFF

V gene: TRBV5-4
D gene: NA
J gene: TRBJ2-1
clone size: NA
CDR3 DNA: TGTGCCAGCAGCTCCCTAGATGTTATCAATGAGCAGTTCTTC
CDR3 protein: CASSSLDVINEQFF

V gene: TRBV5-6
D gene: NA
J gene: TRBJ2-3
clone size: NA
CDR3 DNA: TGTGCCAGCAGCTTGGCTTCCGAGGCGCCGACAGATACGCAGTATTTT
CDR3 protein: CASSLASEAPTDTQYF

V gene: TRBV11-2
D gene: NA
J gene: TRBJ2-1
clone size: NA
CDR3 DNA: TGTGCCAGCATGTGGGGGGGCGGCAATGAGCAGTTCTTC
CDR3 protein: CASMWGGGNEQFF

V gene: TRBV7-9
D gene: TRBD2
J gene: TRBJ2-3
clone size: once
CDR3 DNA: TGTGCCAGCAGCCCTAGCGGGGGGGCCACAGATACGCAGTATTTT
CDR3 protein: CASSPSGGATDTQYF

V gene: TRBV27
D gene: NA
J gene: TRBJ2-3
clone size: NA
CDR3 DNA: TGTGCCAGCAGTGTTGGGGACACAGATACGCAGTATTTT
CDR3 protein: CASSVGDTDTQYF

V gene: TRBV5-6
D gene: TRBD1
J gene: TRBJ1-4
clone size: NA
CDR3 DNA: TGTGCCAGCAGCTGGGGACAGAGAGGGGAAAAACTGTTTTTT
CDR3 protein: CASSWGQRGEKLFF

V gene: TRBV14
D gene: NA
J gene: TRBJ2-1
clone size: NA
CDR3 DNA: TGTGCCAGCAGCCTACACGTCGGGGGAGGCTCCTACAATGAGCAGTTCTTC
CDR3 protein: CASSLHVGGGSYNEQFF

V gene: TRBV4-2
D gene: NA
J gene: TRBJ1-1
clone size: NA
CDR3 DNA: TGTGCCAGCAGCCAAGGCGGCGGAGAGAACACTGAAGCTTTCTTT
CDR3 protein: CASSQGGGENTEAFF

V gene: TRBV7-8
D gene: NA
J gene: TRBJ2-6
clone size: NA
CDR3 DNA: TGTGCCAGCAGCTTATGGGGGGGCGCTGGGGCCAACGTCCTGACTTTC
CDR3 protein: CASSLWGGAGANVLTF